Here is one TCR beta chain with its context. Antigen: not known. Losses at the gene ends were 1 base for V and 5 bases for J; bases not matched to a gene: 6. Germline values: CDR1 SGHDT, CDR2 YYEEEE. The CDR3 sequence is 16 residues long. The data derive from a study of cytomegalovirus exposure and HLA in healthy donors. Study-level points and caveats: Many donors shared some public TCRs, even though most TCR sequences were rare. In vitro, a few CMV-associated chains proved specific for CMV antigens.

Profiling relied on immunoSEQ multiplex PCR, and the TCRdb table lists in-frame clones only, not all of them. The sample includes around 130,000 clones, roughly 86% of them seen just once. The source of this sequence is a man aged 30 to 45 in good health and CMV-seronegative. Sample: PBMCs. The chain carries TRBV5-6 and TRBJ2-2, with TRBD1 identical over 9 bases. CDR3: CASSLPGTGLTGELFF. The CDR3 DNA reads TGTGCCAGCAGCTTGCCCGGGACAGGGTTGACCGGGGAGCTGTTTTTT.